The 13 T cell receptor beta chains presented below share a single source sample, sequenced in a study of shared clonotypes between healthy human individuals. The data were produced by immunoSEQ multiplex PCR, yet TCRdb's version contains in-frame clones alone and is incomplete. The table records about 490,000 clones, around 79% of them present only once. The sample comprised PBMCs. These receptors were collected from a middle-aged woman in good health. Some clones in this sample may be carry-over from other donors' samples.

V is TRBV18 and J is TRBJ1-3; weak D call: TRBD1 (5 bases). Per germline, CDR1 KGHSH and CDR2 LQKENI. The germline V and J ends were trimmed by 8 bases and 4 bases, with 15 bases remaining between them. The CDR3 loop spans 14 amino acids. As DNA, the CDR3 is TGTGCCAGCCGGCCAGGGAATGAGGGAAACACCATATATTTT. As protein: CASRPGNEGNTIYF.

CDR3 amino acids: CASTQRGNTDTQYF. The CDR3 DNA follows: TGTGCCAGCACCCAGCGGGGAAACACAGATACGCAGTATTTT. The chain links TRBV28 to TRBJ2-3; 7 nucleotides match TRBD2. V dropped 7 bases and J dropped 2; count of bases not matched to a gene: 6. The length of the CDR3 is 14 residues. Germline V gene sequence: CDR1 MDHEN, CDR2 SYDVKM.

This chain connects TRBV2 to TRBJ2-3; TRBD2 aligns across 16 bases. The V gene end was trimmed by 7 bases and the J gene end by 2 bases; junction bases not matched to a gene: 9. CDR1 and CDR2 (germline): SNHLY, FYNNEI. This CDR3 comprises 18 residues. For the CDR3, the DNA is TGTGCCAGCAACCCCCCGGGACTAGCGGGAGGGTCCACAGATACGCAGTATTTT. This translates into CASNPPGLAGGSTDTQYF.

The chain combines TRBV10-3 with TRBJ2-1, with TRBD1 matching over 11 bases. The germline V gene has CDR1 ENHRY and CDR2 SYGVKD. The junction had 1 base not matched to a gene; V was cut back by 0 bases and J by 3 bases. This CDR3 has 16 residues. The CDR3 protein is CAISESGTGGYNEQFF. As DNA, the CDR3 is TGTGCCATCAGTGAGTCGGGGACAGGGGGCTACAATGAGCAGTTCTTC.

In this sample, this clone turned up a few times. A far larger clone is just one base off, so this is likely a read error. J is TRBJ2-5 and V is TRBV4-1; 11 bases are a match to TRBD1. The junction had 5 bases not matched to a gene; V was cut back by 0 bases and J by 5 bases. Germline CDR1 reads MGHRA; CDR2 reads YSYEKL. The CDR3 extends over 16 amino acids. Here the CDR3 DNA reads TGCGCCAGCAGCCAAGAATGGACAGGGGGCGCTGAGACCCAGTACTTC. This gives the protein CASSQEWTGGAETQYF.

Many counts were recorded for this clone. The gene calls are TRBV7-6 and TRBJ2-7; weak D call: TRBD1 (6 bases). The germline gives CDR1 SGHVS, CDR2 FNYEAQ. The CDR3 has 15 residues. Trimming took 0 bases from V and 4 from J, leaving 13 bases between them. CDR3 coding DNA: TGTGCCAGCAGCTTAGCTTCGACAGGCCCTTACGAGCAGTACTTC. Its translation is CASSLASTGPYEQYF.

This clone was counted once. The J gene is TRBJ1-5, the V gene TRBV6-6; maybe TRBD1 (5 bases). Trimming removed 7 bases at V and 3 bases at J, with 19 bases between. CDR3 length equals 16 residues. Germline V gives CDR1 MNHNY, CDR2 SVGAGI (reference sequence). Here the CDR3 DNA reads TGTGCCAGCACCACCGGGGCGATGGCTAACAATCAGCCCCAGCATTTT. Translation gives CASTTGAMANNQPQHF.

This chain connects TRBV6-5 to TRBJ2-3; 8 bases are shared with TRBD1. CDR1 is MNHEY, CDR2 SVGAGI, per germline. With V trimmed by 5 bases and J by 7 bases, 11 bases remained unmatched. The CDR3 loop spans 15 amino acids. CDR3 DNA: TGTGCCAGCAGTGGCCTGGGGACAGGCCCCAATACGCAGTATTTT. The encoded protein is CASSGLGTGPNTQYF.

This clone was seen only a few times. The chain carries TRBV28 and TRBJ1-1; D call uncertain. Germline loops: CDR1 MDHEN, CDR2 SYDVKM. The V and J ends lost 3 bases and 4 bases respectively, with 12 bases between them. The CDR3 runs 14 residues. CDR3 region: CASSLRASGTEAFF. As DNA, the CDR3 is TGTGCCAGCAGTTTGAGAGCGTCGGGCACTGAAGCTTTCTTT.

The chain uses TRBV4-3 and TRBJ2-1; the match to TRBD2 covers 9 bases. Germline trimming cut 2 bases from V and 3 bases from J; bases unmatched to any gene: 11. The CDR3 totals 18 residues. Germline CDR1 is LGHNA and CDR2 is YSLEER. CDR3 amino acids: CASSQRAGWRGGYNEQFF. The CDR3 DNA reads TGCGCCAGCAGCCAAAGGGCTGGATGGCGGGGGGGCTACAATGAGCAGTTCTTC.

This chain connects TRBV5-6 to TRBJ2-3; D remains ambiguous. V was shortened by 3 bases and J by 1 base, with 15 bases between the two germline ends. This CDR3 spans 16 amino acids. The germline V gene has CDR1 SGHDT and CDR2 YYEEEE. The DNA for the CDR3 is TGTGCCAGCAGCTCCCGTGGGGTATTTGGCACAGATACGCAGTATTTT. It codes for CASSSRGVFGTDTQYF.

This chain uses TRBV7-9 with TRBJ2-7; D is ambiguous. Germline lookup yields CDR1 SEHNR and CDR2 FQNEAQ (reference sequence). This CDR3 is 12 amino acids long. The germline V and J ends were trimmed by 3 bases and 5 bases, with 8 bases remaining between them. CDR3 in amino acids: CASSFGYHEQYF. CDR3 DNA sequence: TGTGCCAGCAGCTTCGGATACCACGAGCAGTACTTC.

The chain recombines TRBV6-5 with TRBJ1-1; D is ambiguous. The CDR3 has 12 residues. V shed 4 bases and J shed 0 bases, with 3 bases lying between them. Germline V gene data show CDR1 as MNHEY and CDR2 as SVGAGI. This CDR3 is CASSSVNTEAFF. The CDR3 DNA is TGTGCCAGCAGTTCTGTGAACACTGAAGCTTTCTTT.